Listed below are T cell receptor beta chains from one sample, sequenced in a study of CD8 T cells in ankylosing spondylitis. TCRdb re-called the 5' RACE reads with MiXCR, one entry per CDR3 protein. Of some 340,000 distinct CDR3 sequences detected, roughly 15% appear once; the ten largest clones hold about 1%. The sequenced material came from blood, either unsorted or a sorted T cell fraction (not recorded which). These TCRs come from a male donor with ankylosing spondylitis or in good health (not recorded which). CDR3s include the opening cysteine and the closing phenylalanine or tryptophan. D genes are given only for firm matches. Where a row states a size, it is once, few, many or the class of an expanded clone; other rows omit it.

V,size,J,length,D,DNA,CDR3
TRBV18,few,TRBJ2-3,15,TRBD1,TGTGCCAGCCACTCGACAGGGACAGTCACAGATACGCAGTATTTT,CASHSTGTVTDTQYF
TRBV28,few,TRBJ2-4,15,.,TGTGCCAGCAGCCACCAGATTGACAGGTTAAACATTCAGTACTTC,CASSHQIDRLNIQYF
TRBV3-1,few,TRBJ2-1,16,TRBD2,TGTGCCAGCAGCCTAGGGACTAGCGGGGCGTACAATGAGCAGTTCTTC,CASSLGTSGAYNEQFF
TRBV10-3,many,TRBJ1-1,15,.,TGTGCCATCAGTGGGGGAGGATATATGAACACTGAAGCTTTCTTT,CAISGGGYMNTEAFF
TRBV7-8,.,TRBJ2-4,17,.,TGTGCCAGCAGCTTAAGTGGCGGGGACTTCGCCAAAAACATTCAGTACTTC,CASSLSGGDFAKNIQYF
TRBV10-3,few,TRBJ2-1,13,.,TGTGCCATCAGTGAGTCTCGCTACAATGAGCAGTTCTTC,CAISESRYNEQFF
TRBV19,few,TRBJ1-1,11,TRBD1,TGTGCGACACAGGGGTACACTGAAGCTTTCTTT,CATQGYTEAFF
TRBV20-1,few,TRBJ2-5,13,.,TGCAGTGCTTCCGGGACATACAAAGAGACCCAGTACTTC,CSASGTYKETQYF
TRBV6-1,.,TRBJ1-2,12,.,TGTGCCAGCAGTGAAGGTGGCTATGGCTACACCTTC,CASSEGGYGYTF
TRBV11-1,.,TRBJ2-5,15,TRBD2,TGTGCCAGCAGCTCTAGCGGGAGGAGGGAAGAGACCCAGTACTTC,CASSSSGRREETQYF
TRBV5-6,.,TRBJ2-7,14,.,TGTGCCAGCAGCAAGACCCGGGGAGCAGAAGAGCAGTACTTC,CASSKTRGAEEQYF
TRBV5-1,many,TRBJ1-1,14,.,TGCGCCAGCAGGGGCGGGGAATTGAGCACTGAAGCTTTCTTT,CASRGGELSTEAFF
TRBV7-9,.,TRBJ2-3,16,.,TGTGCCAGCAGCTTAGGCCACGGGGGTATCACAGATACGCAGTATTTT,CASSLGHGGITDTQYF
TRBV12-3/TRBV12-4,many,TRBJ1-2,13,.,TGTGCCAGCAGTTTGACCAGATTGAGCGGCTACACCTTC,CASSLTRLSGYTF
TRBV20-1,.,TRBJ2-1,13,TRBD1,TGCAGTGCTAGTAGGACAGGGACCACCGGGCAGTTCTTC,CSASRTGTTGQFF
TRBV7-2,.,TRBJ2-7,15,TRBD2,TGTGCCAGCAGCTTAGATTCGGCGGGAGGGCAGGAGCAGTACTTC,CASSLDSAGGQEQYF
TRBV20-1,few,TRBJ2-1,11,.,TGCAGTGCTTCCTCGAGGGCGGAGCAGTTCTTC,CSASSRAEQFF
TRBV6-2/TRBV6-3,.,TRBJ2-4,17,.,TGTGCCAGCAGTTCGCTGACGGGGACTCTGGCCAAAAACATTCAGTACTTC,CASSSLTGTLAKNIQYF
TRBV6-2/TRBV6-3,.,TRBJ1-1,16,.,TGTGCCAGCAGTTACTCACGGAGGTGGTTAGAGACTGAAGCTTTCTTT,CASSYSRRWLETEAFF
TRBV5-1,.,TRBJ2-1,15,.,TGCGCCAGCAGGACCAGGGGGGAGGCCTACAATGAGCAGTTCTTC,CASRTRGEAYNEQFF
TRBV27,.,TRBJ2-6,18,TRBD2,TGTGCCAGCAGCGCTGGGCTAGCGGGAGTATCTGGGGCCAACGTCCTGACTTTC,CASSAGLAGVSGANVLTF
TRBV18,few,TRBJ2-2,13,.,TGTGCCAGCTCACCAAAAGAGACCGGGGAGCTGTTTTTT,CASSPKETGELFF
TRBV5-1,.,TRBJ1-4,13,.,TGCGCCAGCAGCAGAGGACAGCCCGATCGGCTGTTTTTT,CASSRGQPDRLFF
TRBV18,few,TRBJ2-4,16,TRBD2,TGTGCCAGCTCACCCAGAGGGGAGCGGGACAAAAACATTCAGTACTTC,CASSPRGERDKNIQYF
TRBV4-1,many,TRBJ2-5,14,.,TGCGCCAGCAGCCTCCCAAGAGGGCAAGAGACCCAGTACTTC,CASSLPRGQETQYF
TRBV14,few,TRBJ2-6,16,.,TGTGCCAGCAGCCAAGATTTCGGCCTCCGGGCCAACGTCCTGACTTTC,CASSQDFGLRANVLTF
TRBV6-6,few,TRBJ2-1,13,.,TGTGCCAGCAGTTACCACAGGGACAATGAGCAGTTCTTC,CASSYHRDNEQFF
TRBV27,few,TRBJ2-2,16,.,TGTGCCAGCAGCCCCCGACGCATCCCACCCCCCGGGGAGCTGTTTTTT,CASSPRRIPPPGELFF
TRBV4-1,.,TRBJ2-1,15,.,TGCGCCAGCAGCCTGCTTGGGGGATCGTATAATGAGCAGTTCTTC,CASSLLGGSYNEQFF
TRBV5-5,few,TRBJ2-1,13,.,TGTGCCAGCAGCCCGGGGGACTACAATGAGCAGTTCTTC,CASSPGDYNEQFF
TRBV29-1,many,TRBJ2-2,12,.,TGCAGCGTTGGACAGATCACCGGGGAGCTGTTTTTT,CSVGQITGELFF
TRBV12-3/TRBV12-4,many,TRBJ2-3,14,.,TGTGCCAGCAGTTTAGGCAGGATCACAGATACGCAGTATTTT,CASSLGRITDTQYF
TRBV5-1,few,TRBJ2-7,15,TRBD2,TGCGCCAGCAGCTTTCTAGCGGGAGGCTCCGACGAGCAGTACTTC,CASSFLAGGSDEQYF
TRBV5-1,many,TRBJ1-1,18,TRBD1,TGCGCCAGCAGCTTGGAGGACAGGGGGCTGGTTGTGAACACTGAAGCTTTCTTT,CASSLEDRGLVVNTEAFF
TRBV4-2,few,TRBJ1-2,12,.,TGTGCCAGCAGCCAAGAAAAGGGGAGCTACACCTTC,CASSQEKGSYTF
TRBV6-5,many,TRBJ1-2,11,.,TGTGCCAGCAGCCACAGGGATGGCTACACCTTC,CASSHRDGYTF
TRBV27,.,TRBJ2-6,19,TRBD1,TGTGCCAGCAGTGCAATAGCCGGGACAGGGGGCACCGGGGCCAACGTCCTGACTTTC,CASSAIAGTGGTGANVLTF
TRBV5-1,few,TRBJ2-3,13,.,TGCGCCAGCAGAGCGGCAGACACAGATACGCAGTATTTT,CASRAADTDTQYF
TRBV9,few,TRBJ1-1,14,.,TGTGCCAGCAGCGCACATCCGACGGACACTGAAGCTTTCTTT,CASSAHPTDTEAFF
TRBV5-1,many,TRBJ2-7,13,TRBD1,TGCGCCAGCAGCGGTTTGGACAGGGGAGAGCAGTACTTC,CASSGLDRGEQYF